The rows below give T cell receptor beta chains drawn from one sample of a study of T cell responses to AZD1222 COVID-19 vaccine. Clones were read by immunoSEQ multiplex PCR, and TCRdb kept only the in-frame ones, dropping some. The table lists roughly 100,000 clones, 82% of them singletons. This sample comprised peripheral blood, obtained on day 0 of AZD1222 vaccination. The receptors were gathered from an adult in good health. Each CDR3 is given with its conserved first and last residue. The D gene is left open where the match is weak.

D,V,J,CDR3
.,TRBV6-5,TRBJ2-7,CASSSLGPGEQYF
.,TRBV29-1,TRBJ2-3,CSVDFLGQSTDTQYF
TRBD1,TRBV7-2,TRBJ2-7,CASSLAGTGVSYEQYF
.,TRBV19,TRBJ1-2,CASSIDLQGGGGYTF
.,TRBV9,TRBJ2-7,CASSVADSTYEQYF
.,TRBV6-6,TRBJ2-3,CASSSPGTDTQYF
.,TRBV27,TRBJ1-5,CASSRGADNQPQHF
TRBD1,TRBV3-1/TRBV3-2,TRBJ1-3,CASSLPGGPGNTIYF
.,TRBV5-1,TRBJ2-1,CASSLESPLPAVSYNEQFF
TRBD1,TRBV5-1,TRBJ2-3,CASSPDRADTDTQYF